Below, one T cell receptor (beta chain) is given with its context. Its specificity is not known. These data originate in a study of cytomegalovirus exposure and HLA in healthy donors. General study findings and limits: In a later analysis, the majority of CMV-associated beta chains seemingly showed HLA restriction. Common viral pathogens were later found to be apparently linked to several of the most significant clusters.

After removal of 0 bases from V and 4 bases from J, the junction contained 16 bases not matched to a gene. CDR3 length: 21 amino acids. Germline V gene data show CDR1 as SGHVS and CDR2 as FNYEAQ. Primers included in the PCR were 60 Vbeta and 13 Jbeta primers. Per the original data handling: Later, an analysis found roughly 80 million unique TCR beta chains, and roughly 10 million of these were shared. The method was immunoSEQ multiplex PCR; TCRdb's version includes in-frame clones alone and lacks a portion of them. That table is the source of V, J and clone size, and D and trimming were worked out from the DNA. This table has tens of thousands of clones, around 80% appearing once.

Sequences were obtained from PBMCs. J is TRBJ2-6 and V is TRBV7-6; 9 bases map to TRBD1. The TCR was taken from a man aged 25-45 years in good health and CMV-seronegative. The CDR3 protein is CASSLARDRVRVPPGANVLTF. CDR3 sequence (DNA): TGTGCCAGCAGCTTAGCTCGGGACAGGGTTAGAGTTCCCCCCGGGGCCAACGTCCTGACTTTC.